These T cell receptor beta chains were read from a single sample in a study of control samples from healthy donors and cancer patients. Only in-frame clones appear in the TCRdb table, and some are missing; sequencing was by immunoSEQ multiplex PCR. This sample has more than 50,000 clones, with less than 95% found just once. Sequenced input: PBMCs. The receptors originated from a woman aged 45-65 years with colorectal cancer. Both conserved end residues are part of each CDR3. The D gene is left open where the match is weak. Size tells how often a clone was seen (once, few, many) or the class of an expanded clone, and some rows leave it out.

CDR3 length	clone size	V gene	D gene	J gene	CDR3 protein	CDR3 DNA
15	.	TRBV20-1	.	TRBJ2-7	CSASRLASINYEQYF	TGCAGTGCTAGTCGGCTCGCGTCGATTAACTACGAGCAGTACTTC
14	.	TRBV5-1	.	TRBJ1-3	CASSDGQPGNTIYF	TGCGCCAGCAGCGACGGACAACCAGGAAACACCATATATTTT
16	.	TRBV18	TRBD2	TRBJ2-2	CASSPRLAGDTGELFF	TGTGCCAGCTCACCACGCCTAGCGGGAGACACCGGGGAGCTGTTTTTT
14	.	TRBV5-1	TRBD2	TRBJ2-1	CASSQASGRDEQFF	TGCGCCAGCAGCCAGGCTAGCGGGAGGGATGAGCAGTTCTTC
16	.	TRBV6-1	TRBD1	TRBJ1-2	CASSERPGTAIYGYTF	TGTGCCAGCAGTGAAAGGCCGGGGACAGCAATCTATGGCTACACCTTC
12	.	TRBV9	.	TRBJ2-3	CASTQGTDTQYF	TGTGCCAGCACCCAGGGGACAGATACGCAGTATTTT
16	.	TRBV11-2	.	TRBJ1-1	CASSLWLGGKVAEAFF	TGTGCCAGCAGCTTATGGCTCGGGGGCAAAGTCGCTGAAGCTTTCTTT
15	.	TRBV27	.	TRBJ1-2	CASSLYTGQNYGYTF	TGTGCCAGCAGTTTATACACAGGGCAAAACTATGGCTACACCTTC
13	.	TRBV3-1/TRBV3-2	.	TRBJ2-1	CASSQDAYNEQFF	TGTGCCAGCAGCCAAGATGCCTACAATGAGCAGTTCTTC
15	.	TRBV2	.	TRBJ1-2	CASRPQIGGSYGYTF	TGTGCCAGCAGACCACAGATCGGGGGTTCCTATGGCTACACCTTC
11	.	TRBV19	TRBD1	TRBJ1-2	CASRQGNGYTF	TGTGCCAGTCGACAGGGAAATGGCTACACCTTC
18	once	TRBV5-1	.	TRBJ2-5	CASSLFGAQRTRQETQYF	TGCGCCAGCAGCTTGTTCGGCGCACAGAGGACTCGACAAGAGACCCAGTACTTC
16	.	TRBV11-2	TRBD1	TRBJ2-1	CASSTLTGGPHHEQFF	TGTGCCAGCAGCACGTTGACAGGGGGCCCCCATCATGAGCAGTTCTTC
12	.	TRBV11-1	.	TRBJ1-6	CASSRIGSPLHF	TGTGCCAGCAGCCGAATAGGATCACCCCTCCACTTT
12	once	TRBV30	.	TRBJ2-5	CAMEWGLETQYF	TGTGCCATGGAGTGGGGTCTGGAGACCCAGTACTTC
14	.	TRBV7-6	.	TRBJ2-2	CASSRPQNTGELFF	TGTGCCAGCAGTAGGCCTCAAAACACCGGGGAGCTGTTTTTT
15	.	TRBV30	.	TRBJ2-3	CAWSEGADYTDTQYF	TGTGCCTGGAGTGAAGGAGCGGATTACACAGATACGCAGTATTTT
15	.	TRBV7-6	.	TRBJ1-5	CASSLDTGGNQPQHF	TGTGCCAGCAGCTTAGATACCGGTGGCAATCAGCCCCAGCATTTT
15	.	TRBV7-8	TRBD2	TRBJ2-3	CASKTVAGTTDTQYF	TGTGCCAGCAAGACAGTAGCGGGGACCACAGATACGCAGTATTTT
13	once	TRBV18	.	TRBJ2-5	CASSPQGGETQYF	TGTGCCAGCTCACCCCAAGGGGGGGAGACCCAGTACTTC
15	.	TRBV20-1	.	TRBJ2-3	CSASMGSSGGDTQYF	TGCAGTGCTAGTATGGGGAGTAGCGGTGGTGATACGCAGTATTTT
12	.	TRBV4-2	.	TRBJ2-7	CASSQDFYEQYF	TGTGCCAGCAGCCAAGATTTTTACGAGCAGTACTTC
13	.	TRBV6-5	.	TRBJ2-5	CASRDWAQETQYF	TGTGCCAGCAGGGATTGGGCCCAAGAGACCCAGTACTTC
11	.	TRBV12-3/TRBV12-4	.	TRBJ2-5	CASSLSETQYF	TGTGCCAGCAGTTTATCAGAGACCCAGTACTTC
13	once	TRBV6-5	.	TRBJ2-2	CASSYSITGELFF	TGTGCCAGCAGTTACTCAATCACCGGGGAGCTGTTTTTT
15	.	TRBV9	TRBD1	TRBJ1-5	CASSVEGATNQPQHF	TGTGCCAGCAGCGTAGAGGGGGCCACCAATCAGCCCCAGCATTTT
13	.	TRBV19	.	TRBJ2-5	CASRVAGLETQYF	TGTGCCAGTAGGGTCGCGGGGCTAGAGACCCAGTACTTC
13	.	TRBV18	.	TRBJ1-1	CASSLDGYTEAFF	TGTGCCAGCTCATTAGACGGGTACACTGAAGCTTTCTTT
15	.	TRBV5-1	.	TRBJ1-1	CASSLESGAYTEAFF	TGCGCCAGCAGCTTGGAATCAGGGGCCTATACTGAAGCTTTCTTT
16	few	TRBV4-1	.	TRBJ2-6	CASSQDRGSGANVLTF	TGCGCCAGCAGCCAAGATCGGGGTTCTGGGGCCAACGTCCTGACTTTC
13	.	TRBV6-5	.	TRBJ1-2	CASNPNGVYGYTF	TGTGCCAGCAACCCGAACGGGGTCTACGGCTACACCTTC
16	.	TRBV7-9	TRBD2	TRBJ2-1	CASSLPSGGWGNEQFF	TGTGCCAGCAGCTTACCCTCGGGAGGATGGGGCAATGAGCAGTTCTTC
14	.	TRBV12-5	.	TRBJ2-1	CASGRTGEDNEQFF	TGTGCTAGTGGACGGACCGGAGAGGACAATGAGCAGTTCTTC
13	.	TRBV7-9	.	TRBJ2-7	CASSLAPGGEQYF	TGTGCCAGCAGCTTAGCCCCTGGCGGCGAGCAGTACTTC
14	.	TRBV28	TRBD1	TRBJ2-7	CASRQTGAYYEQYF	TGTGCCAGCAGACAAACAGGGGCCTACTACGAGCAGTACTTC